This TCR beta chain originates from a study of cytomegalovirus exposure and HLA in healthy donors (dated by TCRdb to the late 2010s). With respect to the entire study: According to an earlier analysis of around 600 of the donors, 150 million to 200 million T cells yielded roughly 100 million unique TCR beta sequences and roughly 280 Gb of sequence data. Around 320 gigabases of sequencing data and tens of millions of unique TCR sequences were included in an early release covering under 650 HLA-typed donors. Among the roughly 390 genotyped donors, around 79% belonged to the genetic ancestry cluster associated with self-reported Caucasian donors. The study aimed to test whether signatures of past pathogen exposure could be identified by cataloging public T cell receptors. The study profiled the T cell repertoires of about 720 subjects by immunosequencing and related them to cytomegalovirus serostatus. Along with the roughly 700-subject first cohort, a separate validation cohort of approximately 110 different subjects was used. To predict cytomegalovirus infection status, the study brought together high-throughput TCR immunosequencing, statistical association of individual TCRs with disease status, and machine learning. To study patterns of TCR occurrence, a later analysis re-analyzed previously published TCR beta repertoires from around 660 donors and added high-resolution HLA genotyping. Rather than drawing on any new phenotypic data, the later analysis identified candidate immune exposures from TCR beta sequences and the way those sequences occurred across donors. In an earlier analysis of 500 to 650 of the donors, high-throughput TCR beta sequencing was used to judge whether each TCR beta V gene segment behaved as functional or pseudogenic. Donor age, sex, ethnicity and CMV serostatus were compiled together with the repertoire data. A later genetic analysis used genome-wide SNP genotypes for about 55% of the 666 donors, treating that subset as a discovery cohort. All discovery cohort repertoires had been generated on a single sequencing platform. HLA typing covered class I and class II loci at four-digit resolution. Typing coverage varied by locus: roughly 620-630 donors for A, B, C, DRB1 and DQB1; roughly 520 for DQA1; around 610 for DPA1; 450 to 480 for DPB1. Several DR-DQ haplotypes were handled as single units for association and clustering because linkage in the cohort was strong. Across about 370 genotyped donors of the cohort, an average of about 220,000 unique TCR beta nucleotide sequences per donor were sequenced, and around 20% of those sequences were non-productive.

Germline trimming amounts to 0 bases on V and 8 bases on J, with 7 as the count of junction bases outside the gene matches. The CDR3 covers 14 residues, taking in both the cysteine and the phenylalanine. Just the 42-base CDR3 DNA is kept, in frame starting at base 1. CDR1 and CDR2 are drawn from the germline V gene: SGDLS, YYNGEE. The cohort comprised 670 or so healthy bone marrow donors. Cohort members were all nominally healthy when sampled, although unrecorded immune exposures were likely present. The donor tested CMV seronegative and was one of the 352 seronegative cohort members. Each donor provided a peripheral blood sample, and peripheral blood mononuclear cells were used for TCR beta sequencing. The Qiagen DNeasy Blood Extraction Kit was used to extract genomic DNA from the blood cell samples. Libraries were prepared through the immunoSEQ multiplex PCR assay. For the multiplex PCR, a mixture combining 60 forward primers for TCR Vbeta segments and 13 reverse primers for TCR Jbeta segments was used. The CDR3 region of rearranged TCR beta genes was amplified from genomic DNA by a multiplex PCR assay. Amplified TCR beta libraries were sequenced as 87-base-pair reads on the Illumina HiSeq System. The study's own analysis went as follows. A later analysis counted 65 million to 90 million unique TCR beta chains across the 666 repertoires, and roughly 10 million of these chains were shared by at least two donors. To remove PCR and sequencing errors, raw reads were error-corrected and collapsed into unique sequences using a nearest-neighbor algorithm that merged closely related sequences. CDR3 sequences were aligned to IMGT reference sequences to assign V, D and J gene segments. For a sequence to be retained, at least a six-nucleotide match to both a V gene segment and a J gene segment was required. Rearrangements were called productive when the CDR3 lacked stop codons and stayed in frame with V and J; all others were non-productive. CDR3 was defined by IMGT convention, running from the second conserved V-encoded cysteine to the conserved J-encoded phenylalanine. The earlier analysis of some 600 of the donors excluded sequences that lacked an unambiguous match to a single V gene segment. In an earlier analysis of 587 of the donors, V segments were called functional above 56.7% productive rearrangements and were called segregating when the between-donor standard deviation exceeded 5%. A statistical classification framework was developed to diagnose cytomegalovirus status using the catalog of TCR beta chain sequences. V and J gene assignment, in a later analysis, came from comparing TCR nucleotide sequences with IMGT/GENE-DB human TR gene sequences. Using the TCRdist pipeline, a later analysis assigned CDR3 sequences along with most-parsimonious VDJ recombination scenarios. In a later analysis, each TCR beta chain was defined by its CDR3 amino acid sequence together with its V-gene family, and reads lacking a unique V-gene family were excluded. To address suspected cross-contamination and a sequencing artifact, a later analysis removed under 600 highly shared, low-generation-probability nucleotide sequences. In a later analysis, a clonal expansion index was calculated for each public chain from normalized within-repertoire ranks of inferred template counts. In a later analysis, generation probabilities were computed using a VDJ recombination model fitted to out-of-frame rearrangements, and the results were checked against IGoR. Hypergeometric tests were used in a later analysis to score TCR-TCR, TCR-HLA and TCR-CMV co-occurrence, with a repertoire-size bias correction applied to the TCR pairs. In a later analysis, false discovery rates were estimated by permuting HLA or CMV assignments 20 times. In a later analysis, co-occurring TCRs were grouped using DBSCAN, with TCRdist sequence similarity added in when clustering inside HLA-allele-positive subsets. Repertoires with fewer than 30,000 or more than 120,000 public chains were left out of co-occurrence clustering, as were roughly five repertoires with anomalous nucleotide sharing. TCRdb retrieved this table from immuneACCESS and kept in-frame rearrangements only. Not all clones are present; in checked studies, unresolved V genes account for under half, and no reason is known for the remainder. D and trimming come from the DNA, and the V and J calls and clone size come from that table. For this sample, the table gives fewer than 200,000 clones. The ten biggest clones cover under 6.5% of the sample.

About this clone itself: Its antigen specificity is not known.

What the research found in general, with its limitations: Most TCR sequences were seen in very few donors, while some public TCRs were found in many individuals. In vitro tests confirmed that three of the cytomegalovirus-associated TCR beta chains recognize cytomegalovirus antigens. In a later genetic analysis, fewer N-insertions in productive TCRs were reported among donors in an Asian-associated ancestry cluster than the roughly 700-donor mean. When HLA alleles, especially DR and DQ, strongly co-occurred, attributing TCR associations to individual alleles was difficult. In a later analysis, several top co-occurrence clusters were reported to appear linked to parvovirus B19, influenza, CMV and Epstein-Barr virus. Because counts were too low, about 17 rarely observed V segments, including chromosome 9 orphons, were excluded from the earlier analysis of under 650 of the donors. At a false discovery rate of 0.05, a later analysis linked 15,000 to 20,000 TCR beta sequences to specific HLA alleles. Broadly in line with IMGT annotations, most TCR beta V segments showed up in productive rearrangements about 87% or about 30% of the time in an earlier analysis of under 700 of the donors. HLA typing was unavailable for some donors at each locus, so association tests used only the typed subset. In a later analysis, most CMV-associated TCR beta chains were found to appear HLA-restricted, with HLA associations seemingly driven largely by CMV exposure. Compared with equally common non-associated chains, HLA-associated TCR beta chains in a later analysis were more clonally expanded and had lower generation probabilities. Linkage disequilibrium might explain the correlated functional status among segregating V segments, but an unknown experimental factor could not be ruled out. The authors suggested that the approach could potentially be extended to other disease states and immunological phenotypes. An association between a missense DCLRE1C variant and V-gene and J-gene trimming of TCR beta chains was found in a later genetic analysis and replicated in an independent cohort. A further reported finding was that TCR beta sequences accurately predicted the HLA-A and HLA-B alleles for most subjects in the first cohort. In a later analysis, the rate of TCR association differed among HLA loci, with DRB1 alleles having the most associated TCRs and HLA-C alleles having the fewest. The presence/absence analyses assumed that sequencing depth was roughly uniform across donors, and that assumption may not be true. The only immune exposure information available for the cohort was CMV serostatus. In this cohort, only TCR beta chains were sequenced, and detectable features were limited by the absence of alpha or paired-chain data. The study gave a list of 150 to 200 TCR beta chains associated with cytomegalovirus. The classifier was reported to diagnose cytomegalovirus status with high specificity and sensitivity in both the original cohort and the validation cohort. Some IMGT-functional V segments, including TRBV6-2 and TRBV6-3, could not be distinguished by the 87-base-pair reads and were therefore excluded. A cluster of highly shared sequence variants was judged likely to be a technical artifact of the sequencing pipeline.

Recombination connected TRBV9 to TRBJ1-1, with 7 junctional bases fitting TRBD1. The sequenced material came from PBMCs. The TCR comes from a man under 40 in good health and CMV-seronegative. Here the CDR3 is given as CASSVGGGTFEAFF. The sequence in DNA is TGTGCCAGCAGCGTAGGAGGGGGCACGTTCGAAGCTTTCTTT.